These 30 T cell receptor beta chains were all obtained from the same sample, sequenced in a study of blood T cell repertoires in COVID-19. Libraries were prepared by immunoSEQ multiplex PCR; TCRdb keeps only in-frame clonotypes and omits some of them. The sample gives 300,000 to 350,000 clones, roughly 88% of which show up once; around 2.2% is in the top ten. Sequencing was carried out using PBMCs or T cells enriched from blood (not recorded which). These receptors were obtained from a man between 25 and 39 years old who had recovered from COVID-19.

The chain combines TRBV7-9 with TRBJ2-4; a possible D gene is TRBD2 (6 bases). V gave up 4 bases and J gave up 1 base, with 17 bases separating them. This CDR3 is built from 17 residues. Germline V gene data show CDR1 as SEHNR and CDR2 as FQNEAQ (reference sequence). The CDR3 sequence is CASSSPSRGIAKNIQYF. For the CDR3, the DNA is TGTGCCAGCAGCTCCCCGTCACGGGGGATTGCCAAAAACATTCAGTACTTC.

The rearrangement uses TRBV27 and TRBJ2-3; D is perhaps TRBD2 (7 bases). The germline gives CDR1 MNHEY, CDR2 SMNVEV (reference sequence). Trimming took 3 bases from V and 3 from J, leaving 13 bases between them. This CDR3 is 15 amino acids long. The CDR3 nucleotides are TGTGCCAGCAGTTTCGAGGGGGGGCGAACAGATACGCAGTATTTT. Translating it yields CASSFEGGRTDTQYF.

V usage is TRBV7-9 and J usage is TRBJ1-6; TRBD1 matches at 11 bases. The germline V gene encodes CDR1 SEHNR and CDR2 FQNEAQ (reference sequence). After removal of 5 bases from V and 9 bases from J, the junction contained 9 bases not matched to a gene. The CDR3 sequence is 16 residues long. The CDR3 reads CASSPYDGTGGSPLHF. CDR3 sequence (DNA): TGTGCCAGCAGCCCCTACGATGGGACAGGGGGTTCACCCCTCCACTTT.

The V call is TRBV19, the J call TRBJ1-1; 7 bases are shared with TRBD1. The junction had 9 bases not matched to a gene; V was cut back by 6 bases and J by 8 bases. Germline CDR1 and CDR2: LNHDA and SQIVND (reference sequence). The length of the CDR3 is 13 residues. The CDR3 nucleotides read TGTGCCAGTAGAACCCGCGGGACAGAGGAAGCTTTCTTT. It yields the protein CASRTRGTEEAFF.

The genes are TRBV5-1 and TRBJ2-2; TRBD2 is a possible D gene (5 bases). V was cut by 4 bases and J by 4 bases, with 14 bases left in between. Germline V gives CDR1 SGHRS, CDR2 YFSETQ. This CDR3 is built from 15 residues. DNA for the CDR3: TGCGCCAGCAGCCTGGTCGGGGAGAGCACCGGGGAGCTGTTTTTT. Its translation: CASSLVGESTGELFF. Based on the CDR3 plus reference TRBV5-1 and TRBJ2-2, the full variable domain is KAGVTQTPRYLIKTRGQQVTLSCSPISGHRSVSWYQQTPGQGLQFLFEYFSETQRNKGNFPGRFSGRQFSNSRSEMNVSTLELGDSALYLCASSLVGESTGELFFGEGSRLTVL.

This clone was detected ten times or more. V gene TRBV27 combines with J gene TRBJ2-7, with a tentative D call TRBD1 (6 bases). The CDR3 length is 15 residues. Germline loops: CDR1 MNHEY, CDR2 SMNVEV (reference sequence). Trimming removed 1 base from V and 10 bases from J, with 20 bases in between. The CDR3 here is CASSLYPQTGMEQYF. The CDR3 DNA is TGTGCCAGCAGTTTATACCCTCAGACAGGTATGGAACAGTACTTC.

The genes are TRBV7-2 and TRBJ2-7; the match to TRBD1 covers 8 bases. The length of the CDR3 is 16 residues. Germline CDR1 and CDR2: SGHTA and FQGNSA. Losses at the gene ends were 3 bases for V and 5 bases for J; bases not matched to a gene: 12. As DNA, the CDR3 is TGTGCCAGCAGCTTCCCACCAGGGGGCATTGGGAACGAGCAGTACTTC. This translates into CASSFPPGGIGNEQYF.

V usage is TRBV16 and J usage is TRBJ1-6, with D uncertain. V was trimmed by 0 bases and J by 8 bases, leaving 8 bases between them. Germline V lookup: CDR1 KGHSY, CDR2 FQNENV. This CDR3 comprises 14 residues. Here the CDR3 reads CASSQSVRDSPLHF. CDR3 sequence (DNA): TGTGCCAGCAGCCAATCGGTTCGGGATTCACCCCTCCACTTT.

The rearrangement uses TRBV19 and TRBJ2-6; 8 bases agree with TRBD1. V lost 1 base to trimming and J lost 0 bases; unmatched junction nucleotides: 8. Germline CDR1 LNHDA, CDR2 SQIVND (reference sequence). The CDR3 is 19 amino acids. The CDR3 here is CASSIAYGTGSSGANVLTF. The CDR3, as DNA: TGTGCCAGTAGTATAGCATACGGGACAGGTTCCTCTGGGGCCAACGTCCTGACTTTC.

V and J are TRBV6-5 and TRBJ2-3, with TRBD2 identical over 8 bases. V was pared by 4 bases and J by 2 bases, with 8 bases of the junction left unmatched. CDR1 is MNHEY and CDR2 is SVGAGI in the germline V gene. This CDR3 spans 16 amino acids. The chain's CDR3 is CASSSSGGRTTDTQYF. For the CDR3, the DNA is TGTGCCAGCAGTTCGTCGGGGGGGCGAACCACAGATACGCAGTATTTT.

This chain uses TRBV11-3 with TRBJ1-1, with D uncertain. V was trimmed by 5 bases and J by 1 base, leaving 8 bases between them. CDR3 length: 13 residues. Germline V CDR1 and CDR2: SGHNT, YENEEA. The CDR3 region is CASSRTENTEAFF. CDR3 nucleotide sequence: TGTGCCAGCAGCCGTACAGAGAACACTGAAGCTTTCTTT.

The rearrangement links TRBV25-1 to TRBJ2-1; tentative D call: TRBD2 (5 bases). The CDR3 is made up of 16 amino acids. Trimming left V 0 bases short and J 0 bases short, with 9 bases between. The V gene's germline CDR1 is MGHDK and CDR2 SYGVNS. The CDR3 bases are TGTGCCAGCAGTGAATATGTAGGGAGCTCCTACAATGAGCAGTTCTTC. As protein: CASSEYVGSSYNEQFF. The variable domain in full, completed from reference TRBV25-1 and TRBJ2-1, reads EADIYQTPRYLVIGTGKKITLECSQTMGHDKMYWYQQDPGMELHLIHYSYGVNSTEKGDLSSESTVSRIRTEHFPLTLESARPSHTSQYLCASSEYVGSSYNEQFFGPGTRLTVL.

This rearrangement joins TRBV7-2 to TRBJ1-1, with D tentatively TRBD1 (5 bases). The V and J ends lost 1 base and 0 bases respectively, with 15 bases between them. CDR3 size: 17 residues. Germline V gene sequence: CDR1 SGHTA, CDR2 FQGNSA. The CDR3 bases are TGTGCCAGCAGCTTAGTCCGCGGCAGGGCTTTGAACACTGAAGCTTTCTTT. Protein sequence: CASSLVRGRALNTEAFF. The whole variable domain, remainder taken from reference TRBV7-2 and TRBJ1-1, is GAGVSQSPSNKVTEKGKDVELRCDPISGHTALYWYRQSLGQGLEFLIYFQGNSAPDKSGLPSDRFSAERTGGSVSTLTIQRTQQEDSAVYLCASSLVRGRALNTEAFFGQGTRLTVV.

Written as DNA, the CDR3 is TGTGCCAGCAGCCTGGGGGGGCCGACCGGGGAGCTGTTTTTT. Translation: CASSLGGPTGELFF. The chain has TRBV7-2 and TRBJ2-2; perhaps TRBD2 as D (7 bases). The CDR3 runs to 14 residues. Trimming shortened V by 5 bases and J by 5 bases, and 12 bases separated the two germline ends. Germline CDR1 is SGHTA and CDR2 is FQGNSA.

CDR3 nucleotide sequence: TGTGCCAGCTCACCAAGGCCAGGGCTAAACACTGAAGCTTTCTTT. Translation gives CASSPRPGLNTEAFF. The V gene is TRBV18, the J gene TRBJ1-1, with D tentatively TRBD1 (5 bases). The V gene's germline CDR1 is KGHSH and CDR2 LQKENI. Trimming took 2 bases from V and 2 from J, leaving 12 bases between them. The CDR3 is 15 amino acids.

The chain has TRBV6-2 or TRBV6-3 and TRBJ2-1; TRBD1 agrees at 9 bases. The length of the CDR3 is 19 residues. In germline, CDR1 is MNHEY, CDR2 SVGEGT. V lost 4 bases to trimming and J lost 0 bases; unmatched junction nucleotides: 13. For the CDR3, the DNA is TGTGCCAGCAGTTCGCCGATCCGTGGACAGGGGATCTCCTACAATGAGCAGTTCTTC. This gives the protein CASSSPIRGQGISYNEQFF.

CDR3 in amino acids: CASSFDRGRSPLHF. CDR3 coding DNA: TGTGCCAGCAGTTTCGACAGGGGACGTTCACCCCTCCACTTT. V and J are TRBV6-5 and TRBJ1-6; 8 positions agree with TRBD1. Germline V gene sequence: CDR1 MNHEY, CDR2 SVGAGI. The CDR3 has 14 residues. Trimming removed 4 bases from V and 9 bases from J; junction bases left unmatched: 5.

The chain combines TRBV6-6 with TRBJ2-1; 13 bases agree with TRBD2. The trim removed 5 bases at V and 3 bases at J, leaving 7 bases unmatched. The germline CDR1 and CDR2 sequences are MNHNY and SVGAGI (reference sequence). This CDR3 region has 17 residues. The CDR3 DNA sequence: TGTGCCAGCAGTCACGGCCGGACTAGCGGGGGCTACAATGAGCAGTTCTTC. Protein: CASSHGRTSGGYNEQFF.

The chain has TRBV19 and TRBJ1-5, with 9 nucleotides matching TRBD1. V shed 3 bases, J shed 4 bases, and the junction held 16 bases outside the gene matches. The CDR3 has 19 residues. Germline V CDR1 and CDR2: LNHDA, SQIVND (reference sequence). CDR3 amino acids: CASSIFPPLGTGRNQPQHF. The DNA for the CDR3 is TGTGCCAGTAGTATTTTTCCACCTTTGGGGACAGGGCGAAATCAGCCCCAGCATTTT.

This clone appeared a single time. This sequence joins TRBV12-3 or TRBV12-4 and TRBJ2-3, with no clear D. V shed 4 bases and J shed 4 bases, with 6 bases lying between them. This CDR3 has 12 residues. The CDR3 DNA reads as TGTGCCAGCAGTTCCGGTGCAGATACGCAGTATTTT. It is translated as CASSSGADTQYF.

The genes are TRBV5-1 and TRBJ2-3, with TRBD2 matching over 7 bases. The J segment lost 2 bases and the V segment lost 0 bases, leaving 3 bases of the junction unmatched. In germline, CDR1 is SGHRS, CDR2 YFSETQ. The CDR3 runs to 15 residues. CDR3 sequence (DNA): TGCGCCAGCAGCTTGGTTGGGACTACCACAGATACGCAGTATTTT. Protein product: CASSLVGTTTDTQYF.

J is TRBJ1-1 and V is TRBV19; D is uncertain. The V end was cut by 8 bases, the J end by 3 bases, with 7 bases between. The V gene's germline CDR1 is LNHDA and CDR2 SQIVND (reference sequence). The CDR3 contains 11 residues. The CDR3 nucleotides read TGTGCCAGTTACATGTACACTGAAGCTTTCTTT. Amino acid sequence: CASYMYTEAFF. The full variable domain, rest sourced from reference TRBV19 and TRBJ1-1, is DGGITQSPKYLFRKEGQNVTLSCEQNLNHDAMYWYRQDPGQGLRLIYYSQIVNDFQKGDIAEGYSVSREKKESFPLTVTSAQKNPTAFYLCASYMYTEAFFGQGTRLTVV.

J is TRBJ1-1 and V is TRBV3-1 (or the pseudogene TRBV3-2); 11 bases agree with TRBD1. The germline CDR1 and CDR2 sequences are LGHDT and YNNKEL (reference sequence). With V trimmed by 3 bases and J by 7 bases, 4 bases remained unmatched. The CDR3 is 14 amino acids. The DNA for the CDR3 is TGTGCCAGCAGCCATTCGGGACAGGGGGATGAAGCTTTCTTT. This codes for CASSHSGQGDEAFF.

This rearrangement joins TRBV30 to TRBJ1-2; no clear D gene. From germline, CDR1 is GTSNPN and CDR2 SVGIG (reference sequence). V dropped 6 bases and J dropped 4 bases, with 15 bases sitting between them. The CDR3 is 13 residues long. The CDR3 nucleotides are TGTGCCTGCCCGAGGCCGAGGGCCTATGGCTACACCTTC. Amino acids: CACPRPRAYGYTF.

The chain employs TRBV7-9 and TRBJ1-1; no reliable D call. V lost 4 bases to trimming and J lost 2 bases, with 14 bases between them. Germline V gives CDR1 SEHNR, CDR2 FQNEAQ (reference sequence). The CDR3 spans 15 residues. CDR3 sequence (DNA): TGTGCCAGCAGCTCAAGGTTGAGAGGAAACACTGAAGCTTTCTTT. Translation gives CASSSRLRGNTEAFF.

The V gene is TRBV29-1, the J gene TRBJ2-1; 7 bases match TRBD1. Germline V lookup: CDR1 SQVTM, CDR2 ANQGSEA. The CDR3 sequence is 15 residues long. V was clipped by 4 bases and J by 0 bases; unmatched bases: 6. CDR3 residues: CSVVGQASSYNEQFF. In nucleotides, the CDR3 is TGCAGCGTTGTAGGACAGGCCAGCTCCTACAATGAGCAGTTCTTC.

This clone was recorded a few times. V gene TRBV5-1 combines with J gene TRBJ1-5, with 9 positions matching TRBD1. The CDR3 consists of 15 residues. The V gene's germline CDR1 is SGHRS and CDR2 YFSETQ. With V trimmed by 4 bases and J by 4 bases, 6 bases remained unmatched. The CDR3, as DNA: TGCGCCAGCAGCCCGGGGACAGGGTCTAATCAGCCCCAGCATTTT. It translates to CASSPGTGSNQPQHF.

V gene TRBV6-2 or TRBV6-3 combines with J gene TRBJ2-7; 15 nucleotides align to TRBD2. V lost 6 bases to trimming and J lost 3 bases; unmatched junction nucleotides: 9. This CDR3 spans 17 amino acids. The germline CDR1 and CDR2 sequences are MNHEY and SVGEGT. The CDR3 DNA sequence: TGTGCCAGCAGCCGAGGACTAGCGGGGGGGACATTCTACGAGCAGTACTTC. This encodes CASSRGLAGGTFYEQYF.

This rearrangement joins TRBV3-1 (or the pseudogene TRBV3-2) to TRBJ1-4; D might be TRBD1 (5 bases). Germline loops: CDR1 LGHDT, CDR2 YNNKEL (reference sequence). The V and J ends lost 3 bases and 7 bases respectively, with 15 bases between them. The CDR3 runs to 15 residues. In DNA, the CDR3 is TGTGCCAGCAGCCAGATGGGGGAGGTCAGTGAAAAACTGTTTTTT. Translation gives CASSQMGEVSEKLFF.

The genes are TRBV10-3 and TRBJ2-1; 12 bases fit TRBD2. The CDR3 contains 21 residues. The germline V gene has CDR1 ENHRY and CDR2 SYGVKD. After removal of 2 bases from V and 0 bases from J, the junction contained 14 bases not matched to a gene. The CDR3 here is CAISEDRELAGGYISYNEQFF. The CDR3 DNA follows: TGTGCCATCAGTGAGGATAGGGAACTAGCGGGGGGCTATATCTCCTACAATGAGCAGTTCTTC.